The 15 T cell receptor beta chains below all came from one sample that was sequenced in a study of T cell repertoires in cytomegalovirus infection. Each CDR3 protein gets one entry after TCRdb re-called the reads with MiXCR. The table shows some 680,000 distinct CDR3 sequences, with approximately 34% occurring only once. Sequences were obtained from PBMCs. The receptors derive from a human donor in good health (CMV status not recorded). Some clones in this sample may be carry-over from other donors' samples.

This clonotype appeared many times. The chain has TRBV7-2 and TRBJ2-3; D is unclear. Trimming pared 1 base from V and 2 bases from J, leaving 10 bases between. The CDR3 extends over 15 amino acids. Germline V gene sequence: CDR1 SGHTA, CDR2 FQGNSA. The CDR3 loop reads CASSLDNRPTDTQYF. Here the CDR3 DNA reads TGTGCCAGCAGCTTAGATAACAGACCCACAGATACGCAGTATTTT.

The rearrangement joins TRBV29-1 to TRBJ1-2; TRBD1 matches at 11 bases. V was pared by 6 bases and J by 3 bases, with 3 bases of the junction left unmatched. Germline V CDR1 and CDR2: SQVTM, ANQGSEA. CDR3 length equals 13 residues. The CDR3 sequence is CSVGQGADYGYTF. The CDR3, as DNA: TGCAGCGTAGGACAGGGGGCCGACTATGGCTACACCTTC.

This chain uses TRBV2 with TRBJ1-2; D is unresolved. CDR3 length: 14 residues. The germline V gene encodes CDR1 SNHLY and CDR2 FYNNEI. V lost 8 bases and J lost 6, with 19 bases in between. CDR3 residues: CASRAGLFTDGYTF. The CDR3 nucleotides are TGTGCCAGCCGGGCAGGACTTTTTACGGATGGCTACACCTTC.

The V call is TRBV12-3 or TRBV12-4, the J call TRBJ2-3; 7 bases line up with TRBD2. V trimming: 8 bases; J trimming: 2 bases; junction bases outside the gene matches: 13. This CDR3 comprises 16 residues. The CDR3 region has the DNA TGTGCCAGCTCGGGTCTAGGCGGGAGATCCACAGATACGCAGTATTTT. It codes for CASSGLGGRSTDTQYF.

The chain couples TRBV5-6 to TRBJ1-1; possibly TRBD1 for D (5 bases). V shed 7 bases and J shed 8 bases, with 18 bases lying between them. The CDR3 has 13 residues. The germline V gene has CDR1 SGHDT and CDR2 YYEEEE. The CDR3 DNA follows: TGTGCCAGCGGGGCCCGGGACGGAGTAGAAGCTTTCTTT. Protein: CASGARDGVEAFF.

The chain recombines TRBV28 with TRBJ2-7, with 10 positions matching TRBD2. This CDR3 is built from 17 residues. The V gene end was trimmed by 5 bases and the J gene end by 1 base; junction bases not matched to a gene: 11. CDR1 is MDHEN and CDR2 is SYDVKM in the germline V gene. The CDR3 loop is CASSPGLAALLSYEQYF. In DNA, the CDR3 is TGTGCCAGCAGTCCAGGACTAGCGGCTTTACTTTCCTACGAGCAGTACTTC.

The genes are TRBV7-2 and TRBJ2-7; the D gene is possibly TRBD1 (6 bases). This CDR3 comprises 16 residues. V dropped 0 bases and J dropped 0 bases, with 12 bases sitting between them. Germline V gene lookup returns CDR1 SGHTA and CDR2 FQGNSA. CDR3 in amino acids: CASSLARDTASYEQYF. The CDR3 DNA follows: TGTGCCAGCAGCTTAGCCCGGGACACGGCCTCCTACGAGCAGTACTTC.

The V call is TRBV7-2, the J call TRBJ2-3, with 7 positions matching TRBD2. This CDR3 is built from 16 residues. The V and J ends lost 2 bases and 3 bases, in that order; junction bases with no gene match: 8. CDR1 SGHTA and CDR2 FQGNSA come from the germline V gene. Here the CDR3 DNA reads TGTGCCAGCAGCTTATTGGGGGGAGGGCTGACAGATACGCAGTATTTT. This codes for CASSLLGGGLTDTQYF.

This clonotype was counted once. The rearrangement uses TRBV29-1 and TRBJ2-1, with D tentatively TRBD1 (5 bases). Germline CDR1 SQVTM, CDR2 ANQGSEA. This CDR3 comprises 14 residues. V lost 1 base and J 4 bases, leaving 11 bases between the germline ends. This chain's CDR3 is CSVEVGARYNEQFF. In DNA form, the CDR3 reads TGCAGCGTTGAAGTAGGGGCTAGATACAATGAGCAGTTCTTC.

This clonotype was seen more than once but under ten times. The V call is TRBV5-6, the J call TRBJ1-2; D is uncertain. The V gene's germline CDR1 is SGHDT and CDR2 YYEEEE. Between the trimmed V and J ends, which lost 1 base and 3 bases, there was a span of 13 bases. The CDR3 extends over 15 amino acids. CDR3: CASSLWREVDYGYTF. The DNA of the CDR3 is TGTGCCAGCAGCTTGTGGCGGGAGGTCGACTATGGCTACACCTTC.

J is TRBJ1-5 and V is TRBV28; TRBD1 matches 8 bases. Germline V gene data show CDR1 as MDHEN and CDR2 as SYDVKM. The CDR3 loop spans 16 amino acids. The junction had 9 bases not matched to a gene; V was cut back by 5 bases and J by 3 bases. The CDR3 sequence: CASSAPQGANNQPQHF. In DNA, the CDR3 is TGTGCCAGCAGTGCACCTCAGGGGGCGAACAATCAGCCCCAGCATTTT.

The V gene is TRBV24-1, the J gene TRBJ2-2; D possibly corresponds to TRBD2 (6 bases). Germline CDR1 KGHDR, CDR2 SFDVKD. Trimming left V 12 bases short and J 0 bases short, with 28 bases between. This CDR3 comprises 19 residues. CDR3 sequence reads: CAASGDTGTEHANTGELFF. As DNA, the CDR3 is TGTGCCGCCTCGGGAGATACCGGGACGGAACACGCGAACACCGGGGAGCTGTTTTTT.

This clonotype was observed a handful of times. V is TRBV28 and J is TRBJ2-7, with 11 bases aligning to TRBD2. The trim removed 7 bases at V and 2 bases at J, leaving 7 bases unmatched. Germline loops: CDR1 MDHEN, CDR2 SYDVKM. The CDR3 has 15 residues. CDR3 amino acids: CASKASGRFPYEQYF. The CDR3 DNA follows: TGTGCCAGCAAGGCTAGCGGGAGGTTCCCCTACGAGCAGTACTTC.

The chain joins TRBV5-4 to TRBJ2-5, with 7 bases fitting TRBD2. Germline assignment: CDR1 SGHNT and CDR2 YYREEE (reference sequence). Trimming cost V 4 bases and J 2 bases; bases outside gene matches: 8. CDR3 length equals 15 residues. The CDR3 protein is CASSLTSGIQETQYF. DNA for the CDR3: TGTGCCAGCAGCCTGACAAGCGGGATTCAAGAGACCCAGTACTTC.

A few counts support this clonotype. The genes are TRBV2 and TRBJ2-3, with TRBD1 matching over 9 bases. CDR3 length: 15 residues. CDR1 is SNHLY, CDR2 FYNNEI, per germline. With V trimmed by 7 bases and J by 2 bases, 7 bases remained unmatched. The CDR3 DNA sequence: TGTGCCAGCAAGAACAGGGGGCTCCCCACAGATACGCAGTATTTT. It codes for CASKNRGLPTDTQYF. Based on the CDR3 plus reference TRBV2 and TRBJ2-3, the full variable domain is EPEVTQTPSHQVTQMGQEVILRCVPISNHLYFYWYRQILGQKVEFLVSFYNNEISEKSEIFDDQFSVERPDGSNFTLKIRSTKLEDSAMYFCASKNRGLPTDTQYFGPGTRLTVL.